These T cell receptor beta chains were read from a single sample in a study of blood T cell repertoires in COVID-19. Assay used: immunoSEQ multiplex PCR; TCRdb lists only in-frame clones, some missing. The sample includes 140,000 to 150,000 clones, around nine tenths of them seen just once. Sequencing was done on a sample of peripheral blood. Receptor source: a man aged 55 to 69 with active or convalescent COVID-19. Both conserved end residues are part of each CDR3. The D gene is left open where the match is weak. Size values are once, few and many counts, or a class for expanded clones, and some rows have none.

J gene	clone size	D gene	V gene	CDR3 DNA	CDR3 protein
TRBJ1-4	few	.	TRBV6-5	TGTGCCACCCGAGGCGGATTTAATGAAAAACTGTTTTTT	CATRGGFNEKLFF
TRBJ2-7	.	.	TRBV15	TGTGCCACCAGCAGAGATAGGGGGACAAATACCTACGAGCAGTACTTC	CATSRDRGTNTYEQYF
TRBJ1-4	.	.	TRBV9	TGTGCCAGCAGCGCGAGGAGTCAGGGTGAAAAACTGTTTTTT	CASSARSQGEKLFF
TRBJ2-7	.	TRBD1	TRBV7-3	TGTGCCAGCAGCACTAATAGGGACAGCTTATACGAGCAGTACTTC	CASSTNRDSLYEQYF
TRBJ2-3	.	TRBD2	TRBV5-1	TGCGCCAGCAGCTTGTCTCCGGGAGGGCCATTGTTAGATACGCAGTATTTT	CASSLSPGGPLLDTQYF
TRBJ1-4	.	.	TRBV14	TGTGCCAGCAGCCAAGTTAGAGGATTCGGAGAAAAACTGTTTTTT	CASSQVRGFGEKLFF
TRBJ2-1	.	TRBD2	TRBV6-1	TGTGCCAGCAGTGAAGAGGGACTAGCGACCAATGAGCAGTTCTTC	CASSEEGLATNEQFF
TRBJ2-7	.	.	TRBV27	TGTGCCAGCAGTACCCGGACTCGCTCCTACGAGCAGTACTTC	CASSTRTRSYEQYF
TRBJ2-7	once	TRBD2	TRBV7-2	TGTGCCAGCAGCACGGGACTAGCGGGAGGAGAGCAGTACTTC	CASSTGLAGGEQYF
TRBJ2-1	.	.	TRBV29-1	TGCAGCGTTGAAGGCGGCTGGGGGCTCACCTACAATGAGCAGTTCTTC	CSVEGGWGLTYNEQFF
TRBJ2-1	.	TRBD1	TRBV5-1	TGCGCCAGCAGCACACGACAGGGCTACAATGAGCAGTTCTTC	CASSTRQGYNEQFF
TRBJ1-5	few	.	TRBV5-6	TGTGCCAGCAGCTTCGGCAATCAGCCCCAGCATTTT	CASSFGNQPQHF
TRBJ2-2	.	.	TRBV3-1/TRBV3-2	TGTGCCAGCAGCCAACTCGCGGCTACCCCCGGGGAGCTGTTTTTT	CASSQLAATPGELFF
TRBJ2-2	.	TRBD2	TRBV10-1	TGCGCCAGCAGTGAACTAGCGGGAGGTACCGGGGAGCTGTTTTTT	CASSELAGGTGELFF
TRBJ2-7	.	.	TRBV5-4	TGTGCCAGCAGAGACACAGTCAGCCCCTACGAGCAGTACTTC	CASRDTVSPYEQYF
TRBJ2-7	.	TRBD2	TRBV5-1	TGCGCCAGCAGCTTGAGGATAGCGGGAGGACAAGAGCAGTACTTC	CASSLRIAGGQEQYF
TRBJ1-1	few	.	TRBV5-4	TGTGCCAGCAGCCTCCAAAACAGGAACACTGAAGCTTTCTTT	CASSLQNRNTEAFF
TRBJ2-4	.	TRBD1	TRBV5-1	TGCGCCAGCAGCGCCGTCCGGGACAGGTACCACATTCAGTACTTC	CASSAVRDRYHIQYF
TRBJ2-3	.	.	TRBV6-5	TGTGCCAGCAGTTACTCGATTGGGGGGAGCACAGATACGCAGTATTTT	CASSYSIGGSTDTQYF
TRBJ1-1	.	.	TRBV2	TGTGCCAGCAGCTTACAGGGTGGGAACACTGAAGCTTTCTTT	CASSLQGGNTEAFF
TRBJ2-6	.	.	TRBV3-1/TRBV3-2	TGTGCCAGCAGCCGACAGAGCTCTGGGGCCAACGTCCTGACTTTC	CASSRQSSGANVLTF
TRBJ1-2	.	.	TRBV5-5	TGTGCCAGCAGCTTAAAATCGGGGAACTATGGCTACACCTTC	CASSLKSGNYGYTF
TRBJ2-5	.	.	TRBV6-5	TGTGCCAGCAGCGAGGAGGGTCGAGGGGCCCAGTACTTC	CASSEEGRGAQYF
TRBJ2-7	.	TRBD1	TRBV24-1	TGTGCCACCAGCCGTACAGGGGAAGGGTACGAGCAGTACTTC	CATSRTGEGYEQYF
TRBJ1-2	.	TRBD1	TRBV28	TGTGCCAGCAGTATGCAACTCTCCCCGGGACAGGGTTTATCCTATGGCTACACCTTC	CASSMQLSPGQGLSYGYTF
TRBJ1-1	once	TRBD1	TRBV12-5	TGTGCTAGTGGTTTGATCCTAAACGCGGGACAGGGCCTTTATAACACTGAAGCTTTCTTT	CASGLILNAGQGLYNTEAFF
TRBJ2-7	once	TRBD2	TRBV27	TGTGCCAGCAGTCCCAGAGCGGGAGGCTCCGAGCAGTACTTC	CASSPRAGGSEQYF